The 29 T cell receptor beta chains listed next were all sequenced from one sample in a study of shared clonotypes between healthy human individuals. Generated by immunoSEQ multiplex PCR, the TCRdb table keeps only in-frame clones and is missing some. The sample has roughly 760,000 clones, approximately 74% seen once. Sequenced material: memory CD4+ T cells sorted from blood. Subset in this sample: CD45RA-negative fraction. Source of these receptors: a woman between 25 and 40 years old in good health.

This chain links TRBV27 with TRBJ2-5; no clear D gene. The CDR3 contains 16 residues. The germline CDR1 and CDR2 sequences are MNHEY and SMNVEV (reference sequence). Trimming left V 4 bases short and J 5 bases short, with 20 bases between. CDR3 residues: CASSSGPGLFGETQYF. CDR3 sequence (DNA): TGTGCCAGCAGTTCCGGCCCCGGGCTATTCGGGGAGACCCAGTACTTC.

V usage is TRBV7-9 and J usage is TRBJ1-4; 9 bases map to TRBD1. The CDR3 is 14 amino acids. Germline V CDR1 and CDR2: SEHNR, FQNEAQ (reference sequence). With V trimmed by 6 bases and J by 8 bases, 7 bases remained unmatched. For the CDR3, the DNA is TGTGCCAGCAGGACCGACAGGGGGTCGGAAAAACTGTTTTTT. Its protein is CASRTDRGSEKLFF.

V is TRBV29-1 and J is TRBJ2-3; a possible D gene is TRBD1 (5 bases). The CDR3 covers 13 residues. Germline V gene sequence: CDR1 SQVTM, CDR2 ANQGSEA. The V end was cut by 7 bases, the J end by 4 bases, with 15 bases between. CDR3 bases: TGCAGCGCTTGTTTTGGGGCGTCAGATACGCAGTATTTT. Encoded protein: CSACFGASDTQYF.

The chain carries TRBV29-1 and TRBJ2-7; 11 bases align to TRBD2. The CDR3 runs to 17 residues. CDR1 is SQVTM and CDR2 is ANQGSEA in the germline V gene. The ends lost 6 bases at V and 1 base at J; junction bases unmatched: 14. Here the CDR3 reads CSVGPGLAAGRSYEQYF. The CDR3 coding sequence is TGCAGCGTGGGTCCGGGACTAGCGGCGGGTAGGTCCTACGAGCAGTACTTC.

The sample holds many counts of this clone. CDR3 protein: CAISAAGSSYEQYF. In DNA form, the CDR3 reads TGTGCCATCAGTGCAGCGGGGAGCTCCTACGAGCAGTACTTC. The chain joins TRBV10-3 to TRBJ2-7, with TRBD2 identical over 7 bases. Trimming at V came to 4 bases and at J to 0 bases, leaving 3 bases not matched to a gene. The germline gives CDR1 ENHRY, CDR2 SYGVKD. This CDR3 is built from 14 residues.

The CDR3 sequence: CASSHGTIHSSYNSPLHF. CDR3 coding DNA: TGCGCCAGCAGCCACGGGACAATACATAGCTCCTATAATTCACCCCTCCACTTT. V and J are TRBV4-1 and TRBJ1-6; possible D gene TRBD1, 6 bases. V lost 3 bases and J 0 bases, leaving 15 bases between the germline ends. The CDR3 runs to 18 residues. Germline V gene lookup returns CDR1 MGHRA and CDR2 YSYEKL.

This clone was seen a single time. The chain recombines TRBV11-2 with TRBJ2-1; D remains ambiguous. CDR1 is SGHAT and CDR2 is FQNNGV in the germline V gene. This CDR3 contains 12 residues. V lost 1 base and J lost 8, with 6 bases in between. The CDR3 DNA sequence: TGTGCCAGCAGCTTAGTAGTATATGAGCAGTTCTTC. Encoded protein: CASSLVVYEQFF.

This clone was detected many times. The chain couples TRBV4-1 to TRBJ1-4; D ambiguous. Between the trimmed V and J ends, which lost 0 bases and 5 bases, there was a span of 10 bases. Germline V gene lookup returns CDR1 MGHRA and CDR2 YSYEKL. The CDR3 loop spans 15 amino acids. Here the CDR3 reads CASSQDGRLNEKLFF. In DNA form, the CDR3 reads TGCGCCAGCAGCCAAGATGGACGTCTGAATGAAAAACTGTTTTTT.

The CDR3 nucleotides are TGTGCCAGTAGTATGACTAGCGGGAACTACAATGAGCAGTTCTTC. Translating gives CASSMTSGNYNEQFF. The genes are TRBV19 and TRBJ2-1; 11 nucleotides align to TRBD2. The CDR3 sequence is 15 residues long. Germline CDR1 reads LNHDA; CDR2 reads SQIVND (reference sequence). J was trimmed by 3 bases and V by 3 bases; bases with no gene match: 1. Full variable domain (remainder filled in from reference TRBV19 and TRBJ2-1): DGGITQSPKYLFRKEGQNVTLSCEQNLNHDAMYWYRQDPGQGLRLIYYSQIVNDFQKGDIAEGYSVSREKKESFPLTVTSAQKNPTAFYLCASSMTSGNYNEQFFGPGTRLTVL.

A word on this clone: This specimen includes other DNA sequences encoding the same CDR3. V is TRBV2 and J is TRBJ1-5; D gene ambiguous. CDR1 SNHLY and CDR2 FYNNEI come from the germline V gene. Trimming pared 1 base from V and 4 bases from J, leaving 8 bases between. The CDR3 extends over 14 amino acids. In DNA, the CDR3 is TGTGCCAGCAGTGAAGTAACCTCTAATCAGCCCCAGCATTTT. Amino acids: CASSEVTSNQPQHF.

This clone has only a few counts. V gene TRBV28 combines with J gene TRBJ1-5; the D is unclear. The V gene lost 5 bases and the J gene lost 7 bases, with 15 bases spanning the gap. Germline lookup yields CDR1 MDHEN and CDR2 SYDVKM. The CDR3 consists of 14 residues. CDR3 protein: CASSARFAGQPQHF. As DNA, the CDR3 is TGTGCCAGCAGTGCGCGATTCGCGGGGCAGCCCCAGCATTTT. The full variable domain, completed using reference TRBV28 and TRBJ1-5, is DVKVTQSSRYLVKRTGEKVFLECVQDMDHENMFWYRQDPGLGLRLIYFSYDVKMKEKGDIPEGYSVSREKKERFSLILESASTNQTSMYLCASSARFAGQPQHFGDGTRLSIL.

This clone was recorded a few times. This chain uses TRBV28 with TRBJ2-5, with a weak D call TRBD2 (6 bases). V was clipped by 8 bases and J by 3 bases, with 13 bases between them. CDR3 length: 13 residues. CDR1 and CDR2 from the germline V gene are MDHEN and SYDVKM. CDR3 in DNA: TGTGCCAGCGGGGCGGGAATTGAAGAGACCCAGTACTTC. Translating it yields CASGAGIEETQYF.

J is TRBJ2-7 and V is TRBV28; TRBD2 matches 11 bases. The CDR3 covers 15 residues. In germline, CDR1 is MDHEN, CDR2 SYDVKM. Germline trimming cut 10 bases from V and 3 bases from J; bases unmatched to any gene: 11. CDR3: CATTPPSGRNYEQYF. DNA for the CDR3: TGTGCCACTACACCCCCTAGCGGGAGGAACTACGAGCAGTACTTC.

The V gene is TRBV7-2, the J gene TRBJ2-5; maybe TRBD2 (6 bases). Germline-derived CDR1 and CDR2 are SGHTA and FQGNSA. V lost 5 bases to trimming and J lost 0 bases, with 10 bases between them. This CDR3 is built from 14 residues. In nucleotides, the CDR3 is TGTGCCAGCAGCCGTGGGGACTACCAAGAGACCCAGTACTTC. Protein product: CASSRGDYQETQYF.

About this clone: A single base is all that separates this from a far larger clone, so a read error is likely. The same CDR3 can be traced to other DNA sequences in this sample. J is TRBJ2-3 and V is TRBV5-4; 12 nucleotides match TRBD2. Per germline, CDR1 SGHNT and CDR2 YYREEE (reference sequence). The CDR3 contains 16 residues. Losses at the gene ends were 5 bases for V and 0 bases for J; bases not matched to a gene: 4. Here the CDR3 DNA reads TGTGCCAGCAGTCAAGGGACTAGCGGGAGCACAGATACGCAGTATTTT. This translates into CASSQGTSGSTDTQYF. Based on the CDR3 plus reference TRBV5-4 and TRBJ2-3, the full variable domain is ETGVTQSPTHLIKTRGQQVTLRCSSQSGHNTVSWYQQALGQGPQFIFQYYREEENGRGNFPPRFSGLQFPNYSSELNVNALELDDSALYLCASSQGTSGSTDTQYFGPGTRLTVL.

This clone has a single count. The rearrangement uses TRBV28 and TRBJ2-7, with TRBD1 identical over 9 bases. The CDR3 has 13 residues. After removal of 8 bases from V and 2 bases from J, the junction contained 4 bases not matched to a gene. Germline values: CDR1 MDHEN, CDR2 SYDVKM. CDR3 residues: CASGQGSTYEQYF. As DNA, the CDR3 is TGTGCCAGCGGACAGGGGTCAACCTACGAGCAGTACTTC.

A word on this clone: Other DNA sequences within the sample encode an identical CDR3. J is TRBJ2-3 and V is TRBV7-9; TRBD1 matches at 7 bases. This CDR3 comprises 14 residues. The J segment lost 4 bases and the V segment lost 1 base, leaving 2 bases of the junction unmatched. Per the germline V gene, CDR1 is SEHNR and CDR2 is FQNEAQ (reference sequence). Here the CDR3 reads CASSLGQGADTQYF. The CDR3 DNA is TGTGCCAGCAGCTTAGGGCAGGGGGCAGATACGCAGTATTTT. Full variable domain (missing parts from reference TRBV7-9 and TRBJ2-3): DTGVSQNPRHKITKRGQNVTFRCDPISEHNRLYWYRQTLGQGPEFLTYFQNEAQLEKSRLLSDRFSAERPKGSFSTLEIQRTEQGDSAMYLCASSLGQGADTQYFGPGTRLTVL.

A remark on this clone: Other DNA sequences within the sample encode an identical CDR3. The chain couples TRBV5-1 to TRBJ2-1; D gene ambiguous. This CDR3 region has 15 residues. Between the trimmed V and J ends, which lost 1 base and 0 bases, there was a span of 8 bases. Germline loops: CDR1 SGHRS, CDR2 YFSETQ. CDR3 nucleotide sequence: TGCGCCAGCAGCTTGTCTTCGAGCTCCTACAATGAGCAGTTCTTC. As protein: CASSLSSSSYNEQFF.

The gene calls are TRBV4-1 and TRBJ1-1; possible D gene TRBD1, 6 bases. V dropped 3 bases and J dropped 5 bases, with 10 bases sitting between them. The CDR3 length is 13 residues. Germline lookup yields CDR1 MGHRA and CDR2 YSYEKL. The DNA of the CDR3 is TGCGCCAGCAGCCATCAAGGGGGTACTGAAGCTTTCTTT. Translated: CASSHQGGTEAFF.

The rearrangement joins TRBV6-6 to TRBJ2-7, with 8 bases identical to TRBD1. V dropped 5 bases and J dropped 0; count of bases not matched to a gene: 6. The CDR3 is 15 amino acids. Germline loops: CDR1 MNHNY, CDR2 SVGAGI (reference sequence). CDR3 in amino acids: CASSTAGQDSYEQYF. The CDR3 bases are TGTGCCAGCAGTACGGCGGGACAGGACTCCTACGAGCAGTACTTC.

The V gene is TRBV19, the J gene TRBJ1-1, with a weak D call TRBD1 (5 bases). V was trimmed by 2 bases and J by 6 bases, leaving 16 bases between them. CDR1 is LNHDA and CDR2 is SQIVND in the germline V gene (reference sequence). The CDR3 length is 15 residues. CDR3 amino acids: CASSIWPGRISEAFF. CDR3 DNA sequence: TGTGCCAGTAGTATATGGCCGGGACGGATTTCTGAAGCTTTCTTT.

This rearrangement joins TRBV5-4 to TRBJ1-1; 7 nucleotides match TRBD1. Germline CDR1 SGHNT, CDR2 YYREEE (reference sequence). V shed 0 bases, J shed 8 bases, and the junction held 10 bases outside the gene matches. This CDR3 spans 15 amino acids. The CDR3 sequence is CASSLGTGSPGEAFF. The DNA of the CDR3 is TGTGCCAGCAGCTTGGGGACAGGATCCCCGGGGGAAGCTTTCTTT.

The CDR3 reads CASSTSTGPSYEQYF. The CDR3 nucleotides are TGTGCCAGTAGTACCTCCACGGGACCCTCCTACGAGCAGTACTTC. V usage is TRBV19 and J usage is TRBJ2-7; D might be TRBD1 or TRBD2, each matching 5 bases. The CDR3 loop spans 15 amino acids. Germline V gives CDR1 LNHDA, CDR2 SQIVND (reference sequence). Trimming pared 4 bases from V and 0 bases from J, leaving 13 bases between. Supplemented by reference TRBV19 and TRBJ2-7, the full variable domain reads DGGITQSPKYLFRKEGQNVTLSCEQNLNHDAMYWYRQDPGQGLRLIYYSQIVNDFQKGDIAEGYSVSREKKESFPLTVTSAQKNPTAFYLCASSTSTGPSYEQYFGPGTRLTVT.

This clone occurred once. V usage is TRBV7-8 and J usage is TRBJ2-3; 12 nucleotides align to TRBD2. Per the germline V gene, CDR1 is SGHVS and CDR2 is FQNEAQ. J was trimmed by 6 bases and V by 5 bases; bases with no gene match: 9. CDR3 length: 16 amino acids. The CDR3 nucleotides are TGTGCCAGCAGCCCCCAGACTAGCGGGAGTGGCGATACGCAGTATTTT. It encodes CASSPQTSGSGDTQYF.

This clone was counted between two and nine times. The chain links TRBV4-1 to TRBJ2-1, with 8 positions matching TRBD2. The trim removed 4 bases at V and 0 bases at J, leaving 5 bases unmatched. The CDR3 contains 16 residues. The germline V gene has CDR1 MGHRA and CDR2 YSYEKL. CDR3: CASSRSGTSSYNEQFF. CDR3 nucleotides: TGCGCCAGCAGCCGATCCGGGACTAGCTCCTACAATGAGCAGTTCTTC.

The V call is TRBV29-1, the J call TRBJ1-2; a weak D match, TRBD1 (5 bases). Germline values: CDR1 SQVTM, CDR2 ANQGSEA. The CDR3 runs to 18 residues. The V gene lost 4 bases and the J gene lost 0 bases, with 24 bases spanning the gap. The CDR3 region is CSVVRPRDQGPTNYGYTF. DNA for the CDR3: TGCAGCGTTGTGAGGCCAAGGGACCAAGGCCCCACTAACTATGGCTACACCTTC.

This clone appeared many times. This chain joins TRBV6-4 and TRBJ2-1; TRBD2 matches 7 bases. Germline V CDR1 and CDR2: MRHNA, SNTAGT. V gave up 2 bases and J gave up 6 bases; unmatched junction bases: 16. The CDR3 is 18 residues long. CDR3 sequence (DNA): TGTGCCAGCAGTGACCTCCTGGCGGTCGGCGGGAGTTGCAATGAGCAGTTCTTC. Protein sequence: CASSDLLAVGGSCNEQFF.

This chain joins TRBV4-1 and TRBJ1-2; D is ambiguous. The germline V gene encodes CDR1 MGHRA and CDR2 YSYEKL. The V end was cut by 4 bases, the J end by 0 bases, with 18 bases between. This CDR3 has 17 residues. The CDR3 DNA is TGCGCCAGCAGCCGGGCGAGGGAGACGAGGACTAACTATGGCTACACCTTC. Translation: CASSRARETRTNYGYTF.

The chain has TRBV6-4 and TRBJ1-3; tentatively, D is TRBD1 (6 bases). V lost 7 bases and J 2 bases, leaving 27 bases between the germline ends. Germline V gene sequence: CDR1 MRHNA, CDR2 SNTAGT. The CDR3 runs to 19 residues. The CDR3 reads CASTLRQGHFIKTGNTIYF. CDR3 nucleotides: TGTGCCAGCACCCTCCGCCAGGGGCATTTCATAAAGACTGGAAACACCATATATTTT.